These T cell receptor beta chains were read from a single sample in a study of metastatic and nonmetastatic thyroid tumors. TCRdb re-called clones via MiXCR from the PCR reads. The top ten hold around 3.6% of the sample, which has about 47,000 clones, around 25% seen once. Sequencing used blood. The receptors stem from a male donor with papillary thyroid cancer or a benign thyroid nodule (not recorded which). Some clones in this sample may be carry-over from other donors' samples. CDR3s include the opening cysteine and the closing phenylalanine or tryptophan. The D gene is left open where the match is weak. Where a row states a size, it is once, few, many or the class of an expanded clone; other rows omit it.

v_call	clone_size	j_call	d_call	cdr3_nt	cdr3_aa
TRBV4-1	many	TRBJ2-7	TRBD1	TGCGCCAGCAGCCCTCGGACAGGCGTTGGAGCCTACGAGCAGTACTTC	CASSPRTGVGAYEQYF
TRBV28	-	TRBJ2-2	TRBD2	TGTGCCAGCAGTTCTACCGGGCGGGGGGACTTCACCGGGGAGCTGTTTTTT	CASSSTGRGDFTGELFF
TRBV7-6	-	TRBJ2-2	-	TGTGCCAGCAGCTTGGCCCCCCCCCTGCCCGGAACACCGGGGGAGCTGTTTTTT	CASSLAPPLPGTPGELFF
TRBV6-1	many	TRBJ2-3	-	TGTGCCAGCAGCCTACAGGGAGACACGAGACCCGATACGCAGTATTTT	CASSLQGDTRPDTQYF
TRBV24-1	many	TRBJ2-1	TRBD1	TGTGCCACCCAGGGGGCGGATGAGCAGTTCTTC	CATQGADEQFF
TRBV5-1	many	TRBJ2-7	TRBD2	TGCGCCAGCAGCCCTCGGGGGGGGTCTGCTGAGCAGTACTTC	CASSPRGGSAEQYF
TRBV18	many	TRBJ2-5	TRBD1	TGTGCCAGCTCACCAGGGGGAGACAGGGGACGCGAGACCCAGTACTTC	CASSPGGDRGRETQYF
TRBV11-1	many	TRBJ2-2	-	TGTGCCAGCAGCCGCGCGAAAGGCGGGCAAACCGGGGAGCTGTTTTTT	CASSRAKGGQTGELFF
TRBV19	medium-sized	TRBJ2-3	TRBD2	TGTGCCAGTGGTGTCGGGAGGGGCACAGATACGCAGTATTTT	CASGVGRGTDTQYF
TRBV7-2	-	TRBJ2-7	TRBD2	TGTGCCAGCAGCCCCTTGGGGACTAGCCCCTACGAGCAGTACTTC	CASSPLGTSPYEQYF
TRBV27	many	TRBJ2-5	TRBD2	TGTGCCAGCAGTTTACGGACTAGTCCCCTCTCAGAGACCCAGTACTTC	CASSLRTSPLSETQYF
TRBV2	few	TRBJ2-2	TRBD2	TGTGCCAGCAGCCCGGGACTAGCGGGAGCCGGGGAGCTGTTTTTT	CASSPGLAGAGELFF
TRBV12-3/TRBV12-4	few	TRBJ2-7	-	TGTGCCAGCAGTTCGTCTAACGAGCAGTACTTC	CASSSSNEQYF
TRBV7-9	many	TRBJ1-4	-	TGTGCCAGCAGCCGGGGATCGGGGACACAGGGTGAAAAACTGTTTTTT	CASSRGSGTQGEKLFF
TRBV9	many	TRBJ2-1	-	TGTGCCAGCAGCGCCCGGATGAGCGATGAGCAGTTCTTC	CASSARMSDEQFF
TRBV7-8	once	TRBJ2-3	TRBD1	TGTGCCAGCAGCTTAGGGCCGGGACAGGGACTCCCAGATACGCAGTATTTT	CASSLGPGQGLPDTQYF
TRBV6-1	many	TRBJ2-1	-	TGTGCCAGCAGTGAAAGGTGGCCCGGGTGGGTCTTC	CASSERWPGWVF
TRBV10-2	-	TRBJ1-6	-	TGCGCCAGCAGTAAACAGGGAACTTCTTCACCCCTCCACTTT	CASSKQGTSSPLHF
TRBV20-1	many	TRBJ2-5	-	TGCAGTGCTAGGAGAGCGGTGGAGACCCAGTACTTC	CSARRAVETQYF
TRBV28	many	TRBJ2-7	TRBD2	TGTGCCAGCAGCTCGACTAGCGGGAGACTCTACTCCTACGAGCAGTACTTC	CASSSTSGRLYSYEQYF
TRBV6-7	many	TRBJ1-2	-	TGTGCCAGCAGTGGGGAAGGGTTCTATGGCTACACCTTC	CASSGEGFYGYTF
TRBV11-1	-	TRBJ2-2	-	TGTGCCAGCAGCTTAGCTCGAGAGTACGGGGAGCTGTTTTTT	CASSLAREYGELFF
TRBV4-1	-	TRBJ2-6	-	TGCGCCAGCAGCCTCGATTCTGGGGCCAACGTCCTGACTTTC	CASSLDSGANVLTF
TRBV19	many	TRBJ1-5	TRBD1	TGTGCCAGTAGTCCCCTGGGACAGACGAATCAGCCCCAGCATTTT	CASSPLGQTNQPQHF
TRBV20-1	many	TRBJ1-1	-	TGCAGTGCTCCGAAGCCGGCGAACACTGAAGCTTTCTTT	CSAPKPANTEAFF
TRBV7-9	many	TRBJ2-3	TRBD1	TGTGCCAGCAGCTTAGCTCCGACAGGGGTCCTCCGTTTT	CASSLAPTGVLRF
TRBV6-1	-	TRBJ2-1	TRBD1	TGTGCCAGCAGTGAAGCGACAGGGGGTTGGGATGAGCAGTTCTTC	CASSEATGGWDEQFF
TRBV20-1	medium-sized	TRBJ2-2	-	TGCAGTGCTAGAGAGAGGCTTTCCGGGGAGCTGTTTTTT	CSARERLSGELFF
TRBV5-1	many	TRBJ2-1	TRBD1	TGCGCCAGCAAGGAAACGGGACAGGGTTACAATGAGCAGTTCTTC	CASKETGQGYNEQFF
TRBV28	few	TRBJ2-7	TRBD2	TGTGCCAGCAGTTTCCCAACGGGGAGGGAGAGTGAGGCCGAGCAGTACTTC	CASSFPTGRESEAEQYF
TRBV19	-	TRBJ2-3	TRBD1	TGTGCCAGTAGTATAGGGACAGGGGGCCCAGATACGCAGTATTTT	CASSIGTGGPDTQYF
TRBV6-1	medium-sized	TRBJ1-6	-	TGTGCCAGCAGTGAAGCCAACCGACGACCCCTCCACTTT	CASSEANRRPLHF
TRBV30	medium-sized	TRBJ2-7	TRBD1	TGTGCCTGTGGCGGGACAGGGTTGGGGGAGCAGTACTTC	CACGGTGLGEQYF
TRBV14	many	TRBJ2-3	-	TGTGCCAGCAGCCCTACAGGAGGAAGCACAGATACGCAGTATTTT	CASSPTGGSTDTQYF
TRBV15	-	TRBJ2-7	TRBD2	TGTGCCACCAGCCGTCGGGGGGGGGCCTCCTACGAGCAGTACTTC	CATSRRGGASYEQYF
TRBV9	many	TRBJ2-1	TRBD1	TGTGCCAGCAGCGGGACAGGGAGACCCTACAATGAGCAGTTCTTC	CASSGTGRPYNEQFF
TRBV7-9	many	TRBJ2-7	-	TGTGCCAGCAGCTCCTGGACGCCTAGCTCCTACGAGCAGTACTTC	CASSSWTPSSYEQYF
TRBV5-6	many	TRBJ2-7	-	TGTGCCAGCAGCGGTACCGGGACCATCTACGAGCAGTACTTC	CASSGTGTIYEQYF
TRBV30	medium-sized	TRBJ2-7	-	TGTGCCTCAATGAAGGTTTACGAGCAGTACTTC	CASMKVYEQYF
TRBV9	many	TRBJ1-4	TRBD1	TGTGCCAGCAGCCCAAGCAGGACAGGGATCGGTGAAAAACTGTTTTTT	CASSPSRTGIGEKLFF
TRBV7-2	many	TRBJ1-6	-	TGTGCCAGCAGCCCCGGGATCCGGGCTTCACCCCTCCACTTT	CASSPGIRASPLHF
TRBV6-1	many	TRBJ1-5	-	TGTGCCAGCAGTGACTTTTATAGCAATCAGCCCCAGCATTTT	CASSDFYSNQPQHF